Given below is one T cell receptor beta chain in context. Its antigen is undetermined. The CDR3 is 13 residues long. Between the trimmed V and J ends, which lost 6 bases and 6 bases, there was a span of 9 bases. Germline V CDR1 and CDR2: MDHEN, SYDVKM. A second PCR of 7 to 11 cycles used a sample-barcoded 5' primer and a J-beta primer mix. Every cDNA was tagged by a template-switch adaptor with 12 random nucleotides. Via MiXCR, TCRdb re-called the 5' RACE reads, giving one row per CDR3 protein. The sample gives about 1.6 million distinct CDR3 sequences, roughly 32% of which show up once; around 10% is in the top ten. This record comes from a study of blood T cells in healthy people across ages. Study-wide findings and caveats: Across the age range, TCR beta diversity per million T cells fell in a roughly linear way. PBMC samples, being unsorted, prevented any conclusive comparison of naive and antigen-experienced cells.

The sequence derives from a woman in her twenties or thirties in good health. Sequenced sample: blood. The V gene is TRBV28, the J gene TRBJ1-6; D is possibly TRBD1 (5 bases). CDR3 DNA sequence: TGTGCCAGCAGAGGGGTTGGTAATTCACCCCTCCACTTT. It translates to CASRGVGNSPLHF.